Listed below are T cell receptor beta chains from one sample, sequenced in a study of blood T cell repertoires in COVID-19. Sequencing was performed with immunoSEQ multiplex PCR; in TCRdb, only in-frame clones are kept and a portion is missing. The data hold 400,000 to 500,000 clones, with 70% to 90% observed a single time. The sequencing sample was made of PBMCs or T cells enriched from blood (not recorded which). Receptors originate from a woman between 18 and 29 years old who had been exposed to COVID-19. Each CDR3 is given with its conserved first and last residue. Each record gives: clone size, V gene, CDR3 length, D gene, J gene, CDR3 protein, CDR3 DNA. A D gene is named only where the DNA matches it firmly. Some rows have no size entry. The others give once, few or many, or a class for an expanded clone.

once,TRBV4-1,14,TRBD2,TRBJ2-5,CASSGGAGGETQYF,TGCGCCAGCAGCGGGGGGGCGGGAGGAGAGACCCAGTACTTC
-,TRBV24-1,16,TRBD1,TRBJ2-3,CATSDYGTASTDTQYF,TGTGCCACCAGTGATTATGGGACAGCTTCTACAGATACGCAGTATTTT
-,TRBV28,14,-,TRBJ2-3,CASSNPSSADTQYF,TGTGCCAGCAGCAACCCTTCAAGCGCAGATACGCAGTATTTT
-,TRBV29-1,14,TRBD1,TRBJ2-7,CSVERQGVRNEQYF,TGCAGCGTTGAACGGCAGGGGGTGAGGAACGAGCAGTACTTC
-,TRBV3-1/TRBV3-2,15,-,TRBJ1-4,CASSTWAATNEKLFF,TGTGCCAGCAGCACTTGGGCTGCAACTAATGAAAAACTGTTTTTT
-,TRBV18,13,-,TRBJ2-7,CASSPFGAYEQYF,TGTGCCAGCTCACCATTCGGAGCCTACGAGCAGTACTTC
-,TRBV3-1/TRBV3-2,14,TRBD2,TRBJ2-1,CASRNSGGINEQFF,TGTGCCAGCAGAAATAGCGGGGGGATAAATGAGCAGTTCTTC
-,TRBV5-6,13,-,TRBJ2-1,CASSLVTDNEQFF,TGTGCCAGCAGCTTGGTGACAGACAATGAGCAGTTCTTC
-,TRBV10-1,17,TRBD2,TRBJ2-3,CASSERSSGVFTDTQYF,TGCGCCAGCAGTGAGAGGTCTAGCGGGGTCTTCACAGATACGCAGTATTTT
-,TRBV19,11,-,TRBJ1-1,CASILNTEAFF,TGTGCCAGTATCTTGAACACTGAAGCTTTCTTT
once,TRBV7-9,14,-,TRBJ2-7,CASSLAGPLAEQYF,TGTGCCAGCAGCTTGGCAGGTCCACTCGCTGAGCAGTACTTC
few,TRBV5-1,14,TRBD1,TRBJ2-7,CASSLRTGSYEQYF,TGCGCCAGCAGCTTGAGGACAGGTTCCTACGAGCAGTACTTC
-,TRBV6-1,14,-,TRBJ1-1,CASSERQAFEEAFF,TGTGCCAGCAGTGAACGACAGGCGTTCGAGGAAGCTTTCTTT
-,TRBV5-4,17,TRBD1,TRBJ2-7,CASSRQGLAAETYEQYF,TGTGCCAGCAGCAGACAGGGGCTGGCTGCGGAAACCTACGAGCAGTACTTC
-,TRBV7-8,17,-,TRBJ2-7,CASSLDLRPGGGYEQYF,TGTGCCAGCAGCTTAGACTTGCGGCCGGGGGGCGGGTACGAGCAGTACTTC
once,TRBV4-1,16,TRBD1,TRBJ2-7,CASSQDPGTGGGEQYF,TGCGCCAGCAGCCAAGACCCCGGGACAGGGGGCGGGGAGCAGTACTTC
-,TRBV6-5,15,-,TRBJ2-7,CASRLGTPNTYEQYF,TGTGCCAGCAGGCTCGGGACTCCGAACACCTACGAGCAGTACTTC
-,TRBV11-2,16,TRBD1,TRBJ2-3,CASSLARTGLSDTQYF,TGTGCCAGCAGCTTAGCTCGGACAGGGCTTTCAGATACGCAGTATTTT
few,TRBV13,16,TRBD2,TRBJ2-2,CASSLIAGENTGELFF,TGTGCCAGCAGCTTGATAGCGGGGGAGAACACCGGGGAGCTGTTTTTT
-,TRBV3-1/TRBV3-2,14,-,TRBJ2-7,CASSQDGQSYEQYF,TGTGCCAGCAGCCAAGATGGACAGTCCTACGAGCAGTACTTC
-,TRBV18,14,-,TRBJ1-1,CASSPDSLNTEAFF,TGTGCCAGCTCACCAGACTCTCTAAACACTGAAGCTTTCTTT
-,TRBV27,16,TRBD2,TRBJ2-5,CASSLGLADIQETQYF,TGTGCCAGCAGTCTGGGACTAGCGGATATACAAGAGACCCAGTACTTC
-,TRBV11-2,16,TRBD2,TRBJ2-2,CASSFPGTSDGGELFF,TGTGCCAGCAGCTTCCCTGGGACTAGCGACGGCGGGGAGCTGTTTTTT
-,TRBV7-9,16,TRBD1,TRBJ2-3,CASSETGTRSTDTQYF,TGTGCCAGCAGCGAGACAGGGACACGTAGCACAGATACGCAGTATTTT
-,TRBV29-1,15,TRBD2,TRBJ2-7,CSVEGLAGGRYEQYF,TGCAGCGTGGAGGGACTAGCGGGGGGGCGGTACGAGCAGTACTTC
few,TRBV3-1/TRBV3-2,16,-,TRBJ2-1,CASSLRPPLRSDEQFF,TGTGCCAGCAGCCTCCGTCCCCCACTACGGTCCGATGAGCAGTTCTTC
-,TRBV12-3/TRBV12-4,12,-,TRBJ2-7,CASSWGGYEQYF,TGTGCCAGCAGTTGGGGCGGCTACGAGCAGTACTTC
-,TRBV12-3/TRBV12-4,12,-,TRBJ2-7,CASSLGSYEQYF,TGTGCCAGCAGTTTAGGCAGCTACGAGCAGTACTTC
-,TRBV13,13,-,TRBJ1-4,CASSPRGGEKLFF,TGTGCCAGCAGCCCCCGCGGGGGGGAAAAACTGTTTTTT
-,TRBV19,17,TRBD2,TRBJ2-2,CASSMRLAGGRTGELFF,TGTGCCAGTAGTATGCGACTAGCGGGGGGGCGCACCGGGGAGCTGTTTTTT
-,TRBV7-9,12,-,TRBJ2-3,CASSSGSDTQYF,TGTGCCAGCAGCTCCGGGTCAGATACGCAGTATTTT
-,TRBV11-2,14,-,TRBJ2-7,CASSLTQGLDIFGF,TGTGCCAGCAGCTTAACCCAAGGGTTGGACATTTTCGGCTTC
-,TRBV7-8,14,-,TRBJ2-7,CASSLVHSSYEQYF,TGTGCCAGCAGCTTAGTACACAGCAGCTACGAGCAGTACTTC
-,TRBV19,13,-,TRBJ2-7,CASSINRDYEQYF,TGTGCCAGTAGTATAAACAGGGACTACGAGCAGTACTTC
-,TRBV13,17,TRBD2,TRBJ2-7,CASSLVRPGLGTYEQYF,TGTGCCAGCAGCTTAGTTCGCCCGGGACTAGGTACCTACGAGCAGTACTTC
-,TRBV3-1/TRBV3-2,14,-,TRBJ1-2,CASSQVPRGDGYTF,TGTGCCAGCAGCCAAGTACCCAGGGGAGACGGCTACACCTTC
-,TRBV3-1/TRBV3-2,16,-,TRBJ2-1,CASSPSAGLLLNEQFF,TGTGCCAGCAGCCCCTCCGCGGGGCTCTTATTAAATGAGCAGTTCTTC
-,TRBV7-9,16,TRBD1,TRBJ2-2,CASADRAPSGTGELFF,TGTGCCAGCGCCGACAGGGCCCCTTCGGGGACCGGGGAGCTGTTTTTT
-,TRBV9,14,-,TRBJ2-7,CASSVVPGAYEQYF,TGTGCCAGCAGCGTAGTTCCAGGGGCCTACGAGCAGTACTTC
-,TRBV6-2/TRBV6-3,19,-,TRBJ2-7,CASSYSISVVVAGDHEQYF,TGTGCCAGCAGTTACTCGATCTCTGTTGTCGTGGCAGGGGACCACGAGCAGTACTTC
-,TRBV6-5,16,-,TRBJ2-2,CASSYSRQVSSGELFF,TGTGCCAGCAGTTACTCTCGACAGGTCTCTAGCGGGGAGCTGTTTTTT
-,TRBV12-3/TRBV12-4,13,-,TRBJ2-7,CASSPGYLNEQYF,TGTGCCAGCAGCCCAGGGTACCTCAACGAGCAGTACTTC
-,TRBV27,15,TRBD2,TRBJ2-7,CASRFTGGRDNEQYF,TGTGCCAGCAGATTTACTGGCGGGAGGGATAACGAGCAGTACTTC
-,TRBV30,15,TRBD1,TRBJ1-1,CAWSALGQGANRAFF,TGTGCCTGGAGTGCTCTGGGACAGGGGGCGAATAGAGCTTTCTTT
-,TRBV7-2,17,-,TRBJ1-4,CASSLDFRGETNEKLFF,TGTGCCAGCAGCTTAGATTTCAGGGGAGAAACTAATGAAAAACTGTTTTTT
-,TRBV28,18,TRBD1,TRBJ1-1,CASRLQTGTGLSFTEAFF,TGTGCCAGCCGATTACAAACCGGGACAGGGCTTTCGTTCACTGAAGCTTTCTTT
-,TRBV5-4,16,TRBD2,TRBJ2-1,CASSVGLAGVLNEQFF,TGTGCCAGCAGCGTTGGACTAGCGGGAGTGCTCAATGAGCAGTTCTTC
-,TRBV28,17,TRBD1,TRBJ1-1,CASSLPPGQVMNTEAFF,TGTGCCAGCAGTTTACCCCCCGGACAGGTAATGAACACTGAAGCTTTCTTT
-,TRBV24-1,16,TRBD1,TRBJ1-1,CATSDGTGIDNTEAFF,TGTGCCACCAGTGATGGGACAGGGATCGATAACACTGAAGCTTTCTTT
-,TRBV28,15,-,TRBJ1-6,CASSEVGTSNSPLHF,TGTGCCAGCAGTGAAGTCGGGACATCGAATTCACCCCTCCACTTT
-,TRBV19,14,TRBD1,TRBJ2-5,CASSRTGGYETQYF,TGTGCCAGTAGTCGGACAGGGGGGTATGAGACCCAGTACTTC
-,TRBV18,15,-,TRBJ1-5,CASSPLGQNNQPQHF,TGTGCCAGCTCACCATTAGGACAAAACAATCAGCCCCAGCATTTT
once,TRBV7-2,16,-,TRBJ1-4,CASSFSTQQNNEKLFF,TGTGCCAGCAGCTTCTCCACACAGCAGAATAATGAAAAACTGTTTTTT
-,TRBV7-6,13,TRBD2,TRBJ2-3,CASSSGLGDTQYF,TGTGCCAGCAGTTCCGGACTAGGCGATACGCAGTATTTT
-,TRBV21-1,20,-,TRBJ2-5,CASSKASDRGRSFYQETQYF,TGTGCCAGCAGCAAAGCTTCAGACAGGGGGCGCAGTTTTTACCAAGAGACCCAGTACTTC
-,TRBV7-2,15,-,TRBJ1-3,CASSLVSSSGNTIYF,TGTGCCAGCAGCTTAGTCTCGAGCTCTGGAAACACCATATATTTT
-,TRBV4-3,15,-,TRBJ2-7,CASSQSLDSSYEQYF,TGCGCCAGCAGCCAATCACTGGACAGCTCCTACGAGCAGTACTTC